The 24 T cell receptor beta chains listed next were all sequenced from one sample in a study of blood T cell repertoires in COVID-19. Sequencing was performed with immunoSEQ multiplex PCR; in TCRdb, only in-frame clones are kept and a portion is missing. In the table there are a few hundred thousand clones, roughly 88% of which are singletons. The sequenced sample was peripheral blood. These receptors were taken from a woman between 25 and 40 years old with COVID-19, enrolled during active disease.

The J gene is TRBJ2-3, the V gene TRBV24-1; maybe TRBD1 (5 bases). Deletions cut 1 base from V and 4 bases from J, with 11 bases between. The CDR3 loop spans 15 amino acids. The germline gives CDR1 KGHDR, CDR2 SFDVKD. The CDR3 DNA follows: TGTGCCACCAGTGATTTTGGTTTGGGGCCAGATACGCAGTATTTT. It is translated as CATSDFGLGPDTQYF.

The chain has TRBV6-5 and TRBJ2-7; no clear D. CDR3 size: 13 residues. V was cut by 7 bases and J by 1 base, with 11 bases left in between. Germline CDR1 MNHEY, CDR2 SVGAGI. DNA for the CDR3: TGTGCCAGCACCTCGTCCGTTTCCTACGAGCAGTACGTC. Protein product: CASTSSVSYEQYV.

The genes are TRBV7-8 and TRBJ2-4; perhaps TRBD2 as D (6 bases). V lost 1 base to trimming and J lost 0 bases, with 10 bases between them. This CDR3 has 16 residues. Germline values: CDR1 SGHVS, CDR2 FQNEAQ. CDR3 amino acids: CASSLVAGIAKNIQYF. Here the CDR3 DNA reads TGTGCCAGCAGCTTAGTTGCGGGGATAGCCAAAAACATTCAGTACTTC.

The gene calls are TRBV6-6 and TRBJ1-5; tentatively, D is TRBD1 (5 bases). Germline values: CDR1 MNHNY, CDR2 SVGAGI (reference sequence). The CDR3 runs to 16 residues. V shed 2 bases and J shed 5 bases, with 16 bases lying between them. The CDR3 region is CASSYQSRGGYQPQHF. CDR3 nucleotide sequence: TGTGCCAGCAGTTACCAGAGTCGGGGGGGGTATCAGCCCCAGCATTTT.

J is TRBJ2-1 and V is TRBV5-6; TRBD2 matches 9 bases. This CDR3 comprises 16 residues. Germline loops: CDR1 SGHDT, CDR2 YYEEEE. V was clipped by 0 bases and J by 4 bases; unmatched bases: 5. CDR3 sequence: CASSLGGGGAYNEQFF. For the CDR3, the DNA is TGTGCCAGCAGCTTGGGAGGCGGGGGGGCTTACAATGAGCAGTTCTTC.

As to this clone: This could be a read error, since a much larger clone is one nucleotide away. The chain combines TRBV12-3 or TRBV12-4 with TRBJ1-2, with 10 bases that match TRBD1. The CDR3 contains 12 residues. The trim removed 6 bases at V and 7 bases at J, leaving 2 bases unmatched. The CDR3 bases are TGTGCCAGCAGGACAGGGGGCTCTGGCTACACCTTC. Amino acids: CASRTGGSGYTF.

This chain uses TRBV10-3 with TRBJ2-1, with 15 nucleotides matching TRBD2. The CDR3 extends over 18 amino acids. In germline, CDR1 is ENHRY, CDR2 SYGVKD. J was trimmed by 0 bases and V by 0 bases; bases with no gene match: 0. The CDR3 sequence: CAISESGLAGGSYNEQFF. As DNA, the CDR3 is TGTGCCATCAGTGAGTCGGGACTAGCGGGGGGCTCCTACAATGAGCAGTTCTTC.

V gene TRBV12-3 or TRBV12-4 combines with J gene TRBJ1-1, with D maybe TRBD1 (5 bases). CDR3 length: 11 residues. The V gene lost 3 bases and the J gene lost 11 bases, with 10 bases spanning the gap. DNA for the CDR3: TGTGCCAGCAGTTTGAAGGGGAAGGCTTTCTTT. This gives the protein CASSLKGKAFF.

This chain joins TRBV2 and TRBJ2-7, with a weak D call TRBD1 (5 bases). The germline gives CDR1 SNHLY, CDR2 FYNNEI. V was clipped by 4 bases and J by 2 bases, with 12 bases between them. The CDR3 runs 14 residues. CDR3 nucleotide sequence: TGTGCCAGCAGTGGGCAGGGAATAACCTACGAGCAGTACTTC. It encodes CASSGQGITYEQYF.

The chain has TRBV6-2 or TRBV6-3 and TRBJ2-7, with 7 bases lining up with TRBD1. Trimming took 2 bases from V and 1 from J; bases not matched to a gene: 5. The length of the CDR3 is 15 residues. Germline V gene sequence: CDR1 MNHEY, CDR2 SVGEGT. The CDR3 reads CASSYRGQFSYEQYV. In DNA, the CDR3 is TGTGCCAGCAGTTACAGGGGGCAATTTTCCTACGAGCAGTACGTC.

The J gene is TRBJ1-1, the V gene TRBV10-3; D uncertain. Germline CDR1 ENHRY, CDR2 SYGVKD. The V end was cut by 6 bases, the J end by 6 bases, with 14 bases between. This CDR3 is built from 13 residues. CDR3 loop: CAISEYPEAEAFF. In DNA, the CDR3 is TGTGCCATCAGCGAATACCCGGAGGCTGAAGCTTTCTTT.

This clone showed up just once. The V call is TRBV7-2, the J call TRBJ2-3; 9 positions agree with TRBD1. This CDR3 contains 15 residues. Germline CDR1 and CDR2: SGHTA and FQGNSA. The V segment lost 6 bases and the J segment 6 bases; nucleotides outside the gene matches: 10. The CDR3 DNA reads TGTGCCAGCAGGGAAAGGACAGGGGATTTGGATACGCAGTATTTT. This sequence encodes CASRERTGDLDTQYF.

The chain is built from TRBV18 and TRBJ1-3, with 7 bases that match TRBD1. The V and J ends lost 2 bases and 0 bases, in that order; junction bases with no gene match: 4. There are 16 residues in the CDR3. Germline V lookup: CDR1 KGHSH, CDR2 LQKENI. CDR3 sequence (DNA): TGTGCCAGCTCACCAAACAGGGACAGCTCTGGAAACACCATATATTTT. It is translated as CASSPNRDSSGNTIYF.

V is TRBV28 and J is TRBJ2-5, with a possible D match to TRBD1 (5 bases). CDR3 length: 11 residues. Germline CDR1 MDHEN, CDR2 SYDVKM. Between the trimmed V and J ends, which lost 11 bases and 3 bases, there was a span of 10 bases. In DNA, the CDR3 is TGTGCCTCAGGGAATGAAGAGACCCAGTACTTC. Amino acid sequence: CASGNEETQYF.

The chain carries TRBV11-2 and TRBJ1-1, with 8 bases fitting TRBD1. This CDR3 region has 16 residues. V lost 3 bases, J lost 4 bases, and 10 bases stayed unmatched. Germline values: CDR1 SGHAT, CDR2 FQNNGV. This CDR3 reads CASSFSGGAGSTEAFF. In DNA form, the CDR3 reads TGTGCCAGCAGCTTTTCAGGGGGCGCAGGGAGCACTGAAGCTTTCTTT.

The chain carries TRBV2 and TRBJ2-3; 11 bases are a match to TRBD2. The CDR3 consists of 16 residues. Germline V lookup: CDR1 SNHLY, CDR2 FYNNEI. V was clipped by 4 bases and J by 6 bases; unmatched bases: 9. The CDR3 DNA follows: TGTGCCAGCAGTGCCTATCTAGCGGGGGGAACCGATACGCAGTATTTT. As protein: CASSAYLAGGTDTQYF.

The V call is TRBV11-2, the J call TRBJ2-3; tentatively, D is TRBD2 (5 bases). The V end lost 3 bases, the J end lost 2 bases, and 18 bases lay between the germline ends. The length of the CDR3 is 17 residues. CDR1 is SGHAT, CDR2 FQNNGV, per germline. The CDR3 nucleotides read TGTGCCAGCAGCTTGGGGAGTGCGGGCATACTCACAGATACGCAGTATTTT. Translated: CASSLGSAGILTDTQYF.

This rearrangement joins TRBV7-9 to TRBJ2-1, with 10 bases fitting TRBD2. After removal of 7 bases from V and 10 bases from J, the junction contained 13 bases not matched to a gene. The germline V gene has CDR1 SEHNR and CDR2 FQNEAQ (reference sequence). This CDR3 contains 15 residues. The CDR3 loop is CASTLGLAGAFEQFF. CDR3 DNA sequence: TGTGCCAGCACCCTGGGCCTAGCGGGGGCTTTCGAGCAGTTCTTC.

The chain uses TRBV5-5 and TRBJ1-4; no definite D call. Looked up from germline, CDR1 is SGHKS and CDR2 is YYEKEE (reference sequence). Trimming pared 4 bases from V and 8 bases from J, leaving 12 bases between. There are 13 residues in the CDR3. In DNA form, the CDR3 reads TGTGCCAGCAGCGGAAACCCGAGGGAAAAACTGTTTTTT. This codes for CASSGNPREKLFF.

The chain carries TRBV5-6 and TRBJ2-2, with 7 bases aligning to TRBD2. Germline V gene lookup returns CDR1 SGHDT and CDR2 YYEEEE. With 4 bases clipped from V and 4 bases from J, the junction kept 10 bases outside the gene matches. CDR3 length equals 16 residues. Here the CDR3 reads CASSPFGERGTGELFF. The DNA of the CDR3 is TGTGCCAGCAGCCCCTTTGGGGAGCGGGGCACCGGGGAGCTGTTTTTT.

The chain is built from TRBV2 and TRBJ1-5; TRBD1 might be the D (6 bases). CDR1 is SNHLY and CDR2 is FYNNEI in the germline V gene. The CDR3 length is 14 residues. The ends were cut back, 4 bases at V and 4 bases at J, with 11 bases in the middle. CDR3 sequence: CASSGGGWNQPQHF. In nucleotides, the CDR3 is TGTGCCAGCAGTGGAGGGGGTTGGAATCAGCCCCAGCATTTT.

The chain couples TRBV4-1 to TRBJ2-6; 7 nucleotides agree with TRBD1. There are 17 residues in the CDR3. The V segment lost 4 bases and the J segment 0 bases; nucleotides outside the gene matches: 6. Germline CDR1 is MGHRA and CDR2 is YSYEKL. The CDR3 region has the DNA TGCGCCAGCAGCCGGGGGACAGCCATCTCTGGGGCCAACGTCCTGACTTTC. Translation gives CASSRGTAISGANVLTF.

This chain connects TRBV19 to TRBJ1-5, with a weak D call TRBD1 (6 bases). The V end lost 6 bases, the J end lost 0 bases, and 12 bases lay between the germline ends. This CDR3 spans 15 amino acids. The germline gives CDR1 LNHDA, CDR2 SQIVND (reference sequence). CDR3 amino acids: CASRMVGGSNQPQHF. CDR3 DNA sequence: TGTGCCAGTAGAATGGTAGGGGGTAGCAATCAGCCCCAGCATTTT.

The chain employs TRBV5-4 and TRBJ2-3, with 8 bases identical to TRBD2. Per germline, CDR1 SGHNT and CDR2 YYREEE (reference sequence). With 0 bases clipped from V and 7 bases from J, the junction kept 10 bases outside the gene matches. CDR3 length: 16 amino acids. This chain's CDR3 is CASSLVAGGGVNTQYF. Here the CDR3 DNA reads TGTGCCAGCAGCTTGGTCGCGGGGGGCGGCGTGAATACGCAGTATTTT.